Shown below are 27 T cell receptor beta chains from a single sample sequenced in a study of T cells in Graves' hyperthyroidism and ophthalmopathy. Amplified regions were TCR beta CDR3 sequences from RNA transcripts. Researchers ran a first-round RT-PCR on the TCR CDR3 using the HTBI primer set. A single record per CDR3 protein comes from TCRdb applying MiXCR to the multiplex PCR reads. The sample has hundreds of thousands of distinct CDR3 sequences; over 35% are singletons. Sequenced input: blood. The receptors stem from a man aged 18 to 29 with Graves' hyperthyroidism.

Note on this clonotype: Sequence at one end of the junction differs from germline and may be a read error. The V and J genes are TRBV7-9 and TRBJ2-7; no reliable D call. The germline V gene encodes CDR1 SEHNR and CDR2 FQNEAQ (reference sequence). The CDR3 is 14 residues long. CDR3 coding DNA: TGTTCCAGCTCCCCAAAAGGGAACTCCTACGAGCAGTACTTC. This translates into CSSSPKGNSYEQYF.

This clonotype was found many times. This rearrangement joins TRBV19 to TRBJ1-1; 10 nucleotides agree with TRBD1. V dropped 5 bases and J dropped 11; count of bases not matched to a gene: 8. The CDR3 covers 13 residues. CDR1 and CDR2 from the germline V gene are LNHDA and SQIVND (reference sequence). The CDR3, as DNA: TGTGCCAGTAGTTCAACCGGGACAGGGGTGGCTTTCTTT. The encoded protein is CASSSTGTGVAFF.

Regarding this clonotype: Germline is not matched at one junction end, which may reflect a read error. The rearrangement joins TRBV25-1 to TRBJ1-5; D gene uncertain. CDR3 length equals 16 residues. The V gene's germline CDR1 is MGHDK and CDR2 SYGVNS. In nucleotides, the CDR3 is TGTGCCAGCAGTCCACGAGGGCAGGCCACCAATCGGCCCCAGCATTTT. Its protein product is CASSPRGQATNRPQHF.

The chain uses TRBV29-1 and TRBJ1-1, with D unresolved. Trimming pared 5 bases from V and 1 base from J, leaving 11 bases between. The CDR3 has 13 residues. Per the germline V gene, CDR1 is SQVTM and CDR2 is ANQGSEA. CDR3 loop: CSVPKRQNTEAFF. CDR3 nucleotide sequence: TGCAGCGTTCCGAAGCGGCAGAACACTGAAGCTTTCTTT.

As concerns this clonotype: This may come from a read error, since a much larger clone is one base off. The chain uses TRBV2 and TRBJ1-4; no clear D gene. The CDR3 spans 14 residues. The V end was cut by 1 base, the J end by 4 bases, with 7 bases between. Looked up from germline, CDR1 is SNHLY and CDR2 is FYNNEI. CDR3 DNA sequence: TGTGCCAGCAGTGAAGACAGACTTAATGAAAAACTGTTTTTT. Translated, it gives CASSEDRLNEKLFF.

The chain combines TRBV6-1 with TRBJ1-5; 7 nucleotides match TRBD1. J was trimmed by 0 bases and V by 3 bases; bases with no gene match: 8. This CDR3 contains 17 residues. Germline-derived CDR1 and CDR2 are MNHNS and SASEGT. CDR3 protein: CASSDRDSLISNQPQHF. For the CDR3, the DNA is TGTGCCAGCAGTGACCGGGACAGCCTCATTAGCAATCAGCCCCAGCATTTT.

This clonotype was recorded at least ten times. The V and J genes are TRBV2 and TRBJ1-5; 7 bases are a match to TRBD1. The J segment lost 2 bases and the V segment lost 4 bases, leaving 5 bases of the junction unmatched. Germline V gene lookup returns CDR1 SNHLY and CDR2 FYNNEI. The CDR3 spans 15 residues. The CDR3 coding sequence is TGTGCCAGCAGTGTGGGACAGTCGGGCAATCAGCCCCAGCATTTT. This translates into CASSVGQSGNQPQHF.

Of note for this clonotype: One junction end does not reproduce the germline sequence, and a read error may be involved. The chain recombines TRBV5-5 with TRBJ2-7; 10 nucleotides line up with TRBD2. Germline-derived CDR1 and CDR2 are SGHKS and YYEKEE (reference sequence). The length of the CDR3 is 13 residues. The CDR3 loop is CASGGGLGYEQYF. In nucleotides, the CDR3 is TGCGCCAGCGGGGGGGGTCTGGGCTACGAGCAGTACTTC.

This clonotype was observed a handful of times. The chain carries TRBV7-2 and TRBJ2-5; D is uncertain. The CDR3 loop spans 12 amino acids. Germline V lookup: CDR1 SGHTA, CDR2 FQGNSA. V gave up 6 bases and J gave up 4 bases, with 9 bases separating them. For the CDR3, the DNA is TGTGCCAGCAGTGAACGGCTAGAGACCCAGTACTTC. The encoded protein is CASSERLETQYF.

The chain combines TRBV19 with TRBJ1-1; 8 bases fit TRBD1. The J segment lost 5 bases and the V segment lost 3 bases, leaving 11 bases of the junction unmatched. The length of the CDR3 is 16 residues. Germline V gene lookup returns CDR1 LNHDA and CDR2 SQIVND (reference sequence). CDR3 in DNA: TGTGCCAGTAGTATCACCCCACAGGGGGAGGGTACTGAAGCTTTCTTT. It encodes CASSITPQGEGTEAFF.

The chain combines TRBV7-9 with TRBJ1-6; 11 nucleotides agree with TRBD1. Germline CDR1 is SEHNR and CDR2 is FQNEAQ (reference sequence). V lost 3 bases and J lost 0; bases outside the gene matches: 1. This CDR3 is built from 17 residues. In nucleotides, the CDR3 is TGTGCCAGCAGCTTGGGGACAGGGGGCTCCTATAATTCACCCCTCCACTTT. Translation: CASSLGTGGSYNSPLHF. Full variable domain (rest looked up from reference TRBV7-9 and TRBJ1-6): DTGVSQNPRHKITKRGQNVTFRCDPISEHNRLYWYRQTLGQGPEFLTYFQNEAQLEKSRLLSDRFSAERPKGSFSTLEIQRTEQGDSAMYLCASSLGTGGSYNSPLHFGNGTRLTVT.

The gene calls are TRBV5-1 and TRBJ1-2; D ambiguous. Per the germline V gene, CDR1 is SGHRS and CDR2 is YFSETQ. V gave up 4 bases and J gave up 6 bases, with 13 bases separating them. This CDR3 has 13 residues. As DNA, the CDR3 is TGCGCCAGCAGCCAAGGTGGTGGGGATGGCTACACCTTC. As protein: CASSQGGGDGYTF.

This clonotype was seen a handful of times. The chain couples TRBV19 to TRBJ2-7; D is uncertain. V was pared by 7 bases and J by 0 bases, with 10 bases between. This CDR3 region has 13 residues. The germline CDR1 and CDR2 sequences are LNHDA and SQIVND (reference sequence). The CDR3 DNA reads as TGTGCCAGTAAGGAGCCGAGCTCCTACGAGCAGTACTTC. Amino acid sequence: CASKEPSSYEQYF. Variable domain in full (rest from reference TRBV19 and TRBJ2-7): DGGITQSPKYLFRKEGQNVTLSCEQNLNHDAMYWYRQDPGQGLRLIYYSQIVNDFQKGDIAEGYSVSREKKESFPLTVTSAQKNPTAFYLCASKEPSSYEQYFGPGTRLTVT.

This chain joins TRBV6-6 and TRBJ2-5; D may be TRBD2 (6 bases). Germline CDR1 MNHNY, CDR2 SVGAGI (reference sequence). This CDR3 region has 16 residues. V was pared by 2 bases and J by 5 bases, with 18 bases between. CDR3 in DNA: TGTGCCAGCAGTTACAGGGCCGGGAGAAGGGCCGAGACCCAGTACTTC. As protein: CASSYRAGRRAETQYF.

On this clonotype: With a much larger clone just one base away, this may be a read error. The chain joins TRBV29-1 to TRBJ1-1; the match to TRBD1 covers 9 bases. Germline-derived CDR1 and CDR2 are SQVTM and ANQGSEA. The CDR3 is 12 residues long. The ends lost 7 bases at V and 3 bases at J; junction bases unmatched: 3. The CDR3 sequence: CSATGGDTEAFF. Written as DNA, the CDR3 is TGCAGCGCGACAGGGGGGGACACTGAAGCTTTCTTT.

This clonotype was detected ten times or more. The V gene is TRBV7-2, the J gene TRBJ2-5; 9 bases agree with TRBD2. V shed 5 bases, J shed 5 bases, and the junction held 9 bases outside the gene matches. Germline assignment: CDR1 SGHTA and CDR2 FQGNSA. The CDR3 is 15 residues long. The CDR3 protein is CASSQRRGGIETQYF. The CDR3 DNA sequence: TGTGCCAGCAGCCAAAGGCGGGGGGGTATTGAGACCCAGTACTTC. Full variable domain (outside the CDR3, taken from reference TRBV7-2 and TRBJ2-5): GAGVSQSPSNKVTEKGKDVELRCDPISGHTALYWYRQSLGQGLEFLIYFQGNSAPDKSGLPSDRFSAERTGGSVSTLTIQRTQQEDSAVYLCASSQRRGGIETQYFGPGTRLLVL.

The rearrangement uses TRBV4-3 and TRBJ2-7; 11 nucleotides agree with TRBD1. With V trimmed by 1 base and J by 3 bases, 8 bases remained unmatched. Germline V gene sequence: CDR1 LGHNA, CDR2 YSLEER. This CDR3 contains 17 residues. This CDR3 is CASSQGGTGGNIYEQYF. In nucleotides, the CDR3 is TGCGCCAGCAGCCAAGGGGGGACAGGGGGTAATATCTACGAGCAGTACTTC.

This clonotype was counted at least ten times. J is TRBJ1-4 and V is TRBV5-1; 8 bases map to TRBD1. This CDR3 has 14 amino acids. Trimming at V came to 5 bases and at J to 8 bases, leaving 8 bases not matched to a gene. Germline V gene lookup returns CDR1 SGHRS and CDR2 YFSETQ. This CDR3 reads CASRDDRGTEKLFF. The DNA for the CDR3 is TGCGCCAGCAGAGATGACAGGGGAACGGAAAAACTGTTTTTT. Together with reference TRBV5-1 and TRBJ1-4, the CDR3 gives the full variable domain: KAGVTQTPRYLIKTRGQQVTLSCSPISGHRSVSWYQQTPGQGLQFLFEYFSETQRNKGNFPGRFSGRQFSNSRSEMNVSTLELGDSALYLCASRDDRGTEKLFFGSGTQLSVL.

V is TRBV7-9 and J is TRBJ2-7; TRBD2 aligns across 7 bases. This CDR3 has 15 amino acids. The ends lost 6 bases at V and 5 bases at J; junction bases unmatched: 13. Germline V gene data show CDR1 as SEHNR and CDR2 as FQNEAQ (reference sequence). CDR3 loop: CASSRSGGREHEQYF. As DNA, the CDR3 is TGTGCCAGCAGTCGCTCCGGGGGGAGGGAGCACGAGCAGTACTTC.

This clonotype was seen only a few times. This chain connects TRBV7-9 to TRBJ1-6, with 7 positions matching TRBD1. Trimming took 5 bases from V and 5 from J; bases not matched to a gene: 6. CDR1 is SEHNR, CDR2 FQNEAQ, per germline (reference sequence). This CDR3 has 15 residues. The CDR3 region has the DNA TGTGCCAGCAGCGACGGGACAGCCCATAATTCACCCCTCCACTTT. This gives the protein CASSDGTAHNSPLHF.

The chain combines TRBV7-6 with TRBJ2-2, with TRBD2 as a possible D gene (7 bases). The CDR3 consists of 16 residues. Trimming pared 1 base from V and 6 bases from J, leaving 15 bases between. From germline, CDR1 is SGHVS and CDR2 FNYEAQ. CDR3 sequence: CASSLGFGGRAGELFF. The CDR3 DNA follows: TGTGCCAGCAGCTTAGGGTTCGGGGGGCGCGCCGGGGAGCTGTTTTTT.

This clonotype was recorded at least ten times. This rearrangement joins TRBV7-8 to TRBJ1-1; D may be TRBD1 (5 bases). The CDR3 spans 14 residues. Trimming shortened V by 3 bases and J by 0 bases, and 8 bases separated the two germline ends. CDR1 SGHVS and CDR2 FQNEAQ come from the germline V gene. The CDR3 sequence is CASSFNRLNTEAFF. Here the CDR3 DNA reads TGTGCCAGCAGCTTTAACAGGTTGAACACTGAAGCTTTCTTT.

This clonotype has a handful of counts. The chain combines TRBV5-6 with TRBJ2-5, with TRBD2 identical over 9 bases. Germline loops: CDR1 SGHDT, CDR2 YYEEEE. V lost 4 bases and J lost 4; bases outside the gene matches: 14. This CDR3 spans 17 amino acids. The DNA for the CDR3 is TGTGCCAGCAGCCTCCTTGTAGGCGGGAGGGCAGGAGAGACCCAGTACTTC. Encoded protein: CASSLLVGGRAGETQYF.

The rearrangement uses TRBV7-2 and TRBJ2-7; D remains unclear. V dropped 5 bases and J dropped 7 bases, with 15 bases sitting between them. This CDR3 has 13 residues. Germline CDR1 is SGHTA and CDR2 is FQGNSA. The DNA for the CDR3 is TGTGCCAGCAGCCCTTCGGGCGCTGGGGAGCAGTACTTC. Protein sequence: CASSPSGAGEQYF.

This clonotype appeared a few times. The chain carries TRBV20-1 and TRBJ2-5, with 7 bases aligning to TRBD2. V trimming: 3 bases; J trimming: 2 bases; junction bases outside the gene matches: 15. The germline gives CDR1 DFQATT, CDR2 SNEGSKA (reference sequence). CDR3 length: 17 residues. The DNA of the CDR3 is TGCAGTGCTAGTGGGGCTAGCGGAGCAGGCCCACAAGAGACCCAGTACTTC. Its protein is CSASGASGAGPQETQYF.

J is TRBJ1-2 and V is TRBV7-2; 8 nucleotides align to TRBD1. V shed 5 bases, J shed 5 bases, and the junction held 10 bases outside the gene matches. CDR1 and CDR2 (germline): SGHTA, FQGNSA. The CDR3 has 15 residues. The CDR3 DNA is TGTGCCAGCAGCCAAGCCGGGACAGGAGCTTATGGCTACACCTTC. Residues: CASSQAGTGAYGYTF.

This clonotype occurred once. The chain links TRBV15 to TRBJ1-5, with TRBD1 matching 9 bases. There are 14 residues in the CDR3. Losses at the gene ends were 1 base for V and 14 bases for J; bases not matched to a gene: 9. Germline V gene sequence: CDR1 LNHNV, CDR2 YYDKDF (reference sequence). CDR3 loop: CATSRVTGGSYEHF. The CDR3 region has the DNA TGTGCCACCAGCAGAGTAACAGGGGGCTCCTACGAGCATTTT.